This T cell receptor beta chain comes out of a study of human T cells and chemical hapten exposure. Study outcomes and limitations: No shift was seen in TCRs above 1 in 1000 frequency with DPC sensitization.

Individual cDNA molecules each carried unique molecular identifiers attached by the library. One entry per CDR3 protein, called by TCRdb with MiXCR from the reads. The profile shows 95,000 to 150,000 distinct CDR3 sequences, over 7.5% of them singletons. Unfractionated whole blood yielded the extracted total RNA. This clonotype was counted many times. Its antigen is not known. V lost 2 bases to trimming and J lost 5 bases, with 6 bases between them. The CDR3 runs 12 residues. The V and J genes are TRBV12-3 or TRBV12-4 and TRBJ1-1; the D is unclear. The sequence came from a human donor in good health. Some clones in this sample may be carry-over from other donors' samples. Sequenced input: whole blood. The CDR3 spells CASSLRRTEAFF. Here the CDR3 DNA reads TGTGCCAGCAGTTTACGGAGGACTGAAGCTTTCTTT.